The TCR beta chain described here comes from a study of blood T cell repertoires in COVID-19. Overall study context: COVID-19 samples from acute and convalescent phases originated in the United States, Italy and Spain. From T cells, B-cell-depleted T cells, or PBMCs came the material, which was cDNA or gDNA.

The repertoire was sequenced with immunoSEQ multiplex PCR; TCRdb's copy has only in-frame clones and lacks some. This sample has approximately 190,000 clones, with about 90% found just once. The origin of this receptor is a man aged 55 to 70 with active or convalescent COVID-19. Sequenced: peripheral blood.

The DNA of the CDR3 is TGTGCCAGCAGCTTAGGAGCGGGCGAGCAGTACTTC. Amino acids: CASSLGAGEQYF. The chain has TRBV11-1 and TRBJ2-7; D may be TRBD2 (6 bases). CDR3 length: 12 residues. Trimming took off 1 base at V and 6 bases at J, with 7 bases between the two ends. The V gene's germline CDR1 is SGHAT and CDR2 FQDESV (reference sequence).